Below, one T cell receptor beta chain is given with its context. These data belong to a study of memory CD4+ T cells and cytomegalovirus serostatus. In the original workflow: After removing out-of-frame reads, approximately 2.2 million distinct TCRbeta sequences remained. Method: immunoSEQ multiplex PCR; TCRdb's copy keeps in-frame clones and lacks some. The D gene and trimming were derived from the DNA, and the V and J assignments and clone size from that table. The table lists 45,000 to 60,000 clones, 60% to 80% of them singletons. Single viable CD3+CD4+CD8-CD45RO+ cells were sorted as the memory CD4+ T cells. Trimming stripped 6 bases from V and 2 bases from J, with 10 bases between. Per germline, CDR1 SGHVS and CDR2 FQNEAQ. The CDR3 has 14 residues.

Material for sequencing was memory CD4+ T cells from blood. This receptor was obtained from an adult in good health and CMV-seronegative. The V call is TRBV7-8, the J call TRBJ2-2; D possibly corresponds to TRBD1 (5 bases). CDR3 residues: CASRGHLNTGELFF. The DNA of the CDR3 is TGTGCCAGCAGAGGACACCTCAACACCGGGGAGCTGTTTTTT.